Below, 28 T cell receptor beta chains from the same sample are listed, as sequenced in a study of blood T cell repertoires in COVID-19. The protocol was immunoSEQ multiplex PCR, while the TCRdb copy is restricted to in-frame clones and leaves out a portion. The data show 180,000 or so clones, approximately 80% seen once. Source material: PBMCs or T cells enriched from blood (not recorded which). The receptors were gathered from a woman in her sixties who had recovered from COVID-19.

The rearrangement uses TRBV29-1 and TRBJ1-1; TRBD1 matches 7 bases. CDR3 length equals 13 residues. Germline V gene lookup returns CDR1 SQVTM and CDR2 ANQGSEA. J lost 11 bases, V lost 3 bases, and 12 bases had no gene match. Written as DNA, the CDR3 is TGCAGCGTTGAGGAAAGGCAGACAGGGAGGGCTTTCTTT. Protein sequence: CSVEERQTGRAFF.

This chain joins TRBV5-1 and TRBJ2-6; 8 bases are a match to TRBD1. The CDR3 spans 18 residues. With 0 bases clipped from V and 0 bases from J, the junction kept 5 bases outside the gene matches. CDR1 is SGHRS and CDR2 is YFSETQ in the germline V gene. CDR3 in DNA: TGCGCCAGCAGCTTGGGGACAGGGTTTCGCTCTGGGGCCAACGTCCTGACTTTC. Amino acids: CASSLGTGFRSGANVLTF. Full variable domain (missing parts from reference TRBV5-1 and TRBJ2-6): KAGVTQTPRYLIKTRGQQVTLSCSPISGHRSVSWYQQTPGQGLQFLFEYFSETQRNKGNFPGRFSGRQFSNSRSEMNVSTLELGDSALYLCASSLGTGFRSGANVLTFGAGSRLTVL.

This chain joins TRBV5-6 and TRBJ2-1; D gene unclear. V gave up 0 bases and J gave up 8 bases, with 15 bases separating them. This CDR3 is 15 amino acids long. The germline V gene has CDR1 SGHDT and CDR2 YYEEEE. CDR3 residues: CASSLAGNNLDEQFF. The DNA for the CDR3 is TGTGCCAGCAGCTTGGCCGGAAACAACCTAGATGAGCAGTTCTTC.

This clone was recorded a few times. The CDR3 region has the DNA TGCGCCAGCAGCCCGGGGACAGGGGGAGCTAATGAAAAACTGTTTTTT. Translated: CASSPGTGGANEKLFF. The gene calls are TRBV5-1 and TRBJ1-4; 11 bases line up with TRBD1. Unmatched junction bases numbered 5, after V lost 4 bases and J lost 3 bases. The CDR3 spans 16 residues. The germline CDR1 and CDR2 sequences are SGHRS and YFSETQ.

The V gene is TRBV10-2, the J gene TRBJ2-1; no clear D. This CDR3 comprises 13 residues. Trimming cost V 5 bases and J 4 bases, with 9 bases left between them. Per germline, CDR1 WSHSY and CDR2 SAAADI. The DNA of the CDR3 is TGCGCCAGCAGTCCACTATTTTACAATGAGCAGTTCTTC. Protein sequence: CASSPLFYNEQFF.

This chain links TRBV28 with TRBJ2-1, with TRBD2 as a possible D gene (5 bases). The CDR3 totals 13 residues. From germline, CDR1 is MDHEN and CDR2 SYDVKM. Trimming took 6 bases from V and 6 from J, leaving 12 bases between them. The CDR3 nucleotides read TGTGCCAGCAGGACCACTAGGGCCAATGAGCAGTTCTTC. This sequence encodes CASRTTRANEQFF. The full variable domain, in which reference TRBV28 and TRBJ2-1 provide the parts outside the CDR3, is DVKVTQSSRYLVKRTGEKVFLECVQDMDHENMFWYRQDPGLGLRLIYFSYDVKMKEKGDIPEGYSVSREKKERFSLILESASTNQTSMYLCASRTTRANEQFFGPGTRLTVL.

CDR3: CASSQDEQGLAGTQYF. In DNA form, the CDR3 reads TGTGCCAGCAGCCAAGACGAGCAGGGTTTGGCAGGTACGCAGTATTTT. J is TRBJ2-3 and V is TRBV4-2; maybe TRBD1 (5 bases). The V gene's germline CDR1 is LGHNA and CDR2 YNFKEQ. This CDR3 region has 16 residues. Deletions cut 0 bases from V and 8 bases from J, with 18 bases between.

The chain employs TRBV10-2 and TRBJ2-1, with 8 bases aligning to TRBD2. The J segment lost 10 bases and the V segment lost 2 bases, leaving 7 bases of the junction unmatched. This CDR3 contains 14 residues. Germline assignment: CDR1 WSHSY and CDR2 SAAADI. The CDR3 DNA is TGCGCCAGCAGTGAGCCGCCCGGGGGGGCAGAGCAGTTCTTC. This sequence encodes CASSEPPGGAEQFF.

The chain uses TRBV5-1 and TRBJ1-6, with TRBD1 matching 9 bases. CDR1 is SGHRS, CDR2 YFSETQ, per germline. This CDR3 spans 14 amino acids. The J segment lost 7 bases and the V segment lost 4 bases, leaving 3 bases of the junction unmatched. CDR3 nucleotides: TGCGCCAGCAGCACCGGGACAGGGAATTCACCCCTCCACTTT. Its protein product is CASSTGTGNSPLHF.

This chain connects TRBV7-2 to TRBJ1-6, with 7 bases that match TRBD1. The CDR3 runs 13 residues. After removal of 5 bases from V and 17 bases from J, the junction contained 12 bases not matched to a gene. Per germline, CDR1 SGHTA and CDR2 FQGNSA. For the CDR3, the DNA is TGTGCCAGCAGCCCCATGCGGAACAGGGGAGTCCACTTT. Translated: CASSPMRNRGVHF. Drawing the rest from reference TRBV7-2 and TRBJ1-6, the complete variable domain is GAGVSQSPSNKVTEKGKDVELRCDPISGHTALYWYRQSLGQGLEFLIYFQGNSAPDKSGLPSDRFSAERTGGSVSTLTIQRTQQEDSAVYLCASSPMRNRGVHFGNGTRLTVT.

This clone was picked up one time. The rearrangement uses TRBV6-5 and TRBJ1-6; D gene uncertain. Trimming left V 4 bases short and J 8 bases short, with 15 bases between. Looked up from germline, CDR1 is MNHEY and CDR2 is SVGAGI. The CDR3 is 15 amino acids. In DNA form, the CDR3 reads TGTGCCAGCAGTTCCCCCGGAGGGCCGGATTCACCCCTCCACTTT. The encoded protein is CASSSPGGPDSPLHF.

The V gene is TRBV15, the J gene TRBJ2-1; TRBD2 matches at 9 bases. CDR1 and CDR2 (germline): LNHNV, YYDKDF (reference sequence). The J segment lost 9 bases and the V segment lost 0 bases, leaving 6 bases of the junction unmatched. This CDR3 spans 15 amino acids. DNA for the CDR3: TGTGCCACCAGCAGAGATGCGGGAGGGCCGCGTGAGCAGTTCTTC. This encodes CATSRDAGGPREQFF.

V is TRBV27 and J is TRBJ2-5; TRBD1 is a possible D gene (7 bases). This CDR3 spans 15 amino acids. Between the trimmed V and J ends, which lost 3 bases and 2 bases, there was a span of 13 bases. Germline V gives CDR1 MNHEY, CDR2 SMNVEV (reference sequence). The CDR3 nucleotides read TGTGCCAGCAGTTTTCAGGGGGGTTTTCAAGAGACCCAGTACTTC. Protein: CASSFQGGFQETQYF.

The CDR3 spells CASSPPRQGNFYEQYF. The CDR3 DNA reads TGTGCCAGCTCGCCCCCCCGACAGGGGAACTTCTACGAGCAGTACTTC. The V and J genes are TRBV18 and TRBJ2-7, with 8 positions matching TRBD1. The trim removed 6 bases at V and 3 bases at J, leaving 13 bases unmatched. The CDR3 is 16 amino acids. Germline values: CDR1 KGHSH, CDR2 LQKENI.

The CDR3 nucleotides read TGCAGCGTGGCGCTTGGGACTAGACGAGCTTTCTTT. It specifies CSVALGTRRAFF. The V and J genes are TRBV29-1 and TRBJ1-1, with a tentative D call TRBD1 (5 bases). V gave up 6 bases and J gave up 10 bases, with 18 bases separating them. This CDR3 is 12 amino acids long. CDR1 is SQVTM, CDR2 ANQGSEA, per germline.

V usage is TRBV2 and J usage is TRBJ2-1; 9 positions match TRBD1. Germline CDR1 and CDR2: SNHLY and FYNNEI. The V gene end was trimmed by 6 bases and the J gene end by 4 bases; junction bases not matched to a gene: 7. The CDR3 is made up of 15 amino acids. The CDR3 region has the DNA TGTGCCAGCAGGGTGGGGACAGGGCCTTACAATGAGCAGTTCTTC. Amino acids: CASRVGTGPYNEQFF.

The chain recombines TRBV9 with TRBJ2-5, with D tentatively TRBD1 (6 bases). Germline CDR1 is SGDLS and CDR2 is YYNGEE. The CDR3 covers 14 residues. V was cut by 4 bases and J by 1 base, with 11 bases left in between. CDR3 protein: CASSPGTTQETQYF. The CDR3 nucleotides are TGTGCCAGCAGCCCAGGGACAACCCAAGAGACCCAGTACTTC. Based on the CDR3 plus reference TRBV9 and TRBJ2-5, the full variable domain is DSGVTQTPKHLITATGQRVTLRCSPRSGDLSVYWYQQSLDQGLQFLIQYYNGEERAKGNILERFSAQQFPDLHSELNLSSLELGDSALYFCASSPGTTQETQYFGPGTRLLVL.

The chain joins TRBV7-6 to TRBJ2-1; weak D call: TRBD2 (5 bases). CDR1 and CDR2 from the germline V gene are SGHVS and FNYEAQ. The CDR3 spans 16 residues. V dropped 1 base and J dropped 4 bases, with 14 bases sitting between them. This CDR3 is CASSLGISGEYNEQFF. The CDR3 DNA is TGTGCCAGCAGCTTAGGTATAAGCGGAGAATACAATGAGCAGTTCTTC.

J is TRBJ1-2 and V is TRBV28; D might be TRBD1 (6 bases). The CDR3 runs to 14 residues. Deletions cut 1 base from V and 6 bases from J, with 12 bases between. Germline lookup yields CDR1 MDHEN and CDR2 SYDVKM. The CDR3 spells CASSLYTGIDGYTF. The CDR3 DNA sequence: TGTGCCAGCAGTTTATACACAGGGATAGATGGCTACACCTTC.

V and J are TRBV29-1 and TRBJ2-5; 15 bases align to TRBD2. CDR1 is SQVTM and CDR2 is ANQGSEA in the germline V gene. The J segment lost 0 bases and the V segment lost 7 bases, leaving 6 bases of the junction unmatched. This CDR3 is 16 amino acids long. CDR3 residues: CSAGTSGGIHQETQYF. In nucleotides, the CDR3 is TGCAGCGCCGGGACTAGCGGGGGGATTCACCAAGAGACCCAGTACTTC.

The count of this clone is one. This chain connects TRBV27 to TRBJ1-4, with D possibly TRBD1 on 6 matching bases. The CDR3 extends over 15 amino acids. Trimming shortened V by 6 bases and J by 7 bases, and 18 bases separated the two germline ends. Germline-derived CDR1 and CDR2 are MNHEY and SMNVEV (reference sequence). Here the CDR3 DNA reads TGTGCCAGCAGAGACGTACAGGGTTTGACTGAAAAACTGTTTTTT. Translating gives CASRDVQGLTEKLFF.

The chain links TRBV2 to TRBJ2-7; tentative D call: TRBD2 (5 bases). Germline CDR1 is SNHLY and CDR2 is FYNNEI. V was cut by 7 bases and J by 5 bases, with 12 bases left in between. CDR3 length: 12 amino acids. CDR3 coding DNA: TGTGCCAGCACAACACGAGGGAACGAGCAGTACTTC. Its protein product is CASTTRGNEQYF. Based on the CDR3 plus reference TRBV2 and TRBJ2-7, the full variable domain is EPEVTQTPSHQVTQMGQEVILRCVPISNHLYFYWYRQILGQKVEFLVSFYNNEISEKSEIFDDQFSVERPDGSNFTLKIRSTKLEDSAMYFCASTTRGNEQYFGPGTRLTVT.

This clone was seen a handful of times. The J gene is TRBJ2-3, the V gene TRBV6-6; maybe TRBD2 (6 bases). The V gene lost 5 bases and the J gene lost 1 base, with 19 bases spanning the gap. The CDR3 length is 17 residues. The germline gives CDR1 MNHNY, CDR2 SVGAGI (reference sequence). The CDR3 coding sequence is TGTGCCAGCAGTCCCCGGGACTCCCGAGGGGGCACAGATACGCAGTATTTT. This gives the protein CASSPRDSRGGTDTQYF.

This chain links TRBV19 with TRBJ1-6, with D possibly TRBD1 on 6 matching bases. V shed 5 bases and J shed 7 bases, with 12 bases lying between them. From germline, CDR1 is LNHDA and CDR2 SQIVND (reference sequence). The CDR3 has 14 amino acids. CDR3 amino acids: CASSYREGNSPLHF. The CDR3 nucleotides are TGTGCCAGTAGTTACAGGGAAGGGAATTCACCCCTCCACTTT.

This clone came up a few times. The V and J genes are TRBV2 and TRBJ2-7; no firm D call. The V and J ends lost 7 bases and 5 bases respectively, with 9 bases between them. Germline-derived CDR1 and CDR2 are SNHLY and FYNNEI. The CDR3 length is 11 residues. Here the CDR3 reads CASTYANEQYF. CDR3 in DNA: TGTGCCAGCACCTACGCTAACGAGCAGTACTTC.

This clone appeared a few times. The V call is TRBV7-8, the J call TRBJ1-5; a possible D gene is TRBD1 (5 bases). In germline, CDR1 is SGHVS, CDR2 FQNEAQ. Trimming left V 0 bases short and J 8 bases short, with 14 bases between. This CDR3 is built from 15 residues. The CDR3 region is CASSLAGLGSEPQHF. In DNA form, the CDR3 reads TGTGCCAGCAGCTTAGCGGGACTCGGGAGCGAGCCCCAGCATTTT.

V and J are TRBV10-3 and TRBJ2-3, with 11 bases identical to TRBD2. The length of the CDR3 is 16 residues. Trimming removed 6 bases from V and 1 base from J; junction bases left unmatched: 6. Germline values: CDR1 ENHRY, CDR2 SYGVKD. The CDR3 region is CAISPFSGGGTDTQYF. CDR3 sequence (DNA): TGTGCCATCAGCCCCTTTAGCGGGGGGGGCACAGATACGCAGTATTTT.

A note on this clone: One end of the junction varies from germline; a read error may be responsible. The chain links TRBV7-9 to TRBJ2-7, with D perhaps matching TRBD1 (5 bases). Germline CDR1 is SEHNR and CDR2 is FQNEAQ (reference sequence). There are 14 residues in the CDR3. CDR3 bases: TGTGCCAGCAGCTTAAATAGGGGCTCCCACGAGCAGTACTTC. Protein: CASSLNRGSHEQYF.